Below are 16 T cell receptor beta chains sequenced from a single sample in a study of shared clonotypes between healthy human individuals. TCRdb's copy holds only in-frame clones and misses some; the assay was immunoSEQ multiplex PCR. The data contain more than 450,000 clones, 75% to 85% of them singletons. Sequenced: PBMCs. These receptors were obtained from a middle-aged woman in good health. Some clones in this sample may be carry-over from other donors' samples.

V and J are TRBV2 and TRBJ2-1, with 11 bases that match TRBD2. The germline CDR1 and CDR2 sequences are SNHLY and FYNNEI. Losses at the gene ends were 10 bases for V and 6 bases for J; bases not matched to a gene: 5. The CDR3 spans 13 residues. Written as DNA, the CDR3 is TGTGCCACCACTAGCGGGAGCATCAATGAGCAGTTCTTC. This sequence encodes CATTSGSINEQFF.

The chain combines TRBV18 with TRBJ2-1, with a weak D call TRBD1 (6 bases). CDR1 and CDR2 (germline): KGHSH, LQKENI. Trimming took off 2 bases at V and 0 bases at J, with 26 bases between the two ends. The CDR3 spans 21 residues. In DNA form, the CDR3 reads TGTGCCAGCTCACCATTAAACGTGAGGACAGACCTGTCGCTCTCCTACAATGAGCAGTTCTTC. The encoded protein is CASSPLNVRTDLSLSYNEQFF.

The gene calls are TRBV7-3 and TRBJ2-5; possibly TRBD2 for D (6 bases). Germline-derived CDR1 and CDR2 are SGHTA and FQGTGA. The CDR3 loop spans 14 amino acids. Trimming cost V 5 bases and J 7 bases, with 17 bases left between them. The CDR3 region is CASSPGGVGVTQYF. The CDR3 DNA sequence: TGTGCCAGCAGCCCCGGCGGGGTTGGAGTGACCCAGTACTTC.

The chain carries TRBV5-4 and TRBJ2-5; the match to TRBD1 covers 9 bases. The junction had 6 bases not matched to a gene; V was cut back by 4 bases and J by 5 bases. Germline values: CDR1 SGHNT, CDR2 YYREEE (reference sequence). The CDR3 consists of 14 residues. Written as DNA, the CDR3 is TGTGCCAGCAGCCAAGGGGACAGGGATGAGACCCAGTACTTC. Its translation: CASSQGDRDETQYF.

The chain couples TRBV14 to TRBJ1-1, with D possibly matching TRBD1 (5 bases). There are 16 residues in the CDR3. Trimming took off 3 bases at V and 2 bases at J, with 16 bases between the two ends. Germline V gene data show CDR1 as SGHDN and CDR2 as FVKESK. For the CDR3, the DNA is TGTGCCAGCAGCCACCTTCGCGGGGGAGCTAACACTGAAGCTTTCTTT. Amino acid sequence: CASSHLRGGANTEAFF.

The V call is TRBV7-9, the J call TRBJ2-2; 10 bases align to TRBD2. CDR1 is SEHNR and CDR2 is FQNEAQ in the germline V gene (reference sequence). The CDR3 contains 17 residues. Trimming at V came to 5 bases and at J to 0 bases, leaving 6 bases not matched to a gene. The CDR3 loop is CASSPGLAFTNTGELFF. CDR3 sequence (DNA): TGTGCCAGCAGCCCGGGACTAGCGTTTACGAACACCGGGGAGCTGTTTTTT.

This chain joins TRBV7-2 and TRBJ1-4; TRBD1 matches 8 bases. CDR3 length: 16 residues. Germline-derived CDR1 and CDR2 are SGHTA and FQGNSA. V gave up 1 base and J gave up 7 bases; unmatched junction bases: 8. The CDR3 sequence is CASSLETTGGREKLFF. DNA of the CDR3: TGTGCCAGCAGCTTAGAAACTACAGGGGGTCGTGAAAAACTGTTTTTT.

The chain couples TRBV6-5 to TRBJ1-2; 7 bases fit TRBD1. This CDR3 is built from 13 residues. Losses at the gene ends were 0 bases for V and 6 bases for J; bases not matched to a gene: 1. Germline V gene lookup returns CDR1 MNHEY and CDR2 SVGAGI. The CDR3 is CASSYSQGDGYTF. The CDR3 coding sequence is TGTGCCAGCAGTTACTCGCAGGGGGATGGCTACACCTTC.

This clone was observed a single time. The chain employs TRBV9 and TRBJ1-1; D is possibly TRBD1 (6 bases). Germline CDR1 SGDLS, CDR2 YYNGEE. This CDR3 has 15 residues. V was cut by 3 bases and J by 0 bases, with 12 bases left in between. The CDR3 DNA reads as TGTGCCAGCAGCGCGGGGGGGCACCTGAACACTGAAGCTTTCTTT. Its protein product is CASSAGGHLNTEAFF.

The genes are TRBV7-2 and TRBJ1-5, with TRBD1 matching over 7 bases. Unmatched junction bases numbered 9, after V lost 4 bases and J lost 3 bases. This CDR3 has 16 amino acids. Germline CDR1 SGHTA, CDR2 FQGNSA. CDR3 amino acids: CASSSNGQADNQPQHF. DNA for the CDR3: TGTGCCAGCAGCTCAAATGGACAGGCAGACAATCAGCCCCAGCATTTT.

This chain joins TRBV7-9 and TRBJ2-7; maybe TRBD2 (5 bases). Germline V gene data show CDR1 as SEHNR and CDR2 as FQNEAQ (reference sequence). The CDR3 consists of 14 residues. Trimming removed 0 bases from V and 6 bases from J, with 12 bases in between. The CDR3 loop reads CASSLAAGGPEQYF. DNA of the CDR3: TGTGCCAGCAGCTTAGCCGCGGGCGGCCCCGAGCAGTACTTC. The full variable domain, rest sourced from reference TRBV7-9 and TRBJ2-7, is DTGVSQNPRHKITKRGQNVTFRCDPISEHNRLYWYRQTLGQGPEFLTYFQNEAQLEKSRLLSDRFSAERPKGSFSTLEIQRTEQGDSAMYLCASSLAAGGPEQYFGPGTRLTVT.

This rearrangement joins TRBV7-9 to TRBJ2-1, with 11 bases matching TRBD2. CDR3 size: 19 residues. J gave up 0 bases and V 2 bases, and 9 bases lay outside the gene matches. Looked up from germline, CDR1 is SEHNR and CDR2 is FQNEAQ (reference sequence). CDR3 sequence reads: CASSLISGRARGSYNEQFF. In nucleotides, the CDR3 is TGTGCCAGCAGCTTAATTAGCGGGAGGGCCCGGGGCTCCTACAATGAGCAGTTCTTC.

This sequence joins TRBV27 and TRBJ1-6, with D perhaps matching TRBD1 (6 bases). The germline V gene encodes CDR1 MNHEY and CDR2 SMNVEV (reference sequence). V dropped 6 bases and J dropped 8 bases, with 14 bases sitting between them. This CDR3 spans 14 amino acids. The CDR3 nucleotides are TGTGCCAGCAGCGTCTCGGGACATGATTCACCCCTCCACTTT. Protein: CASSVSGHDSPLHF.

This rearrangement joins TRBV4-3 to TRBJ2-5; weak D call: TRBD1 (5 bases). The CDR3 has 15 residues. Trimming left V 0 bases short and J 4 bases short, with 12 bases between. The germline CDR1 and CDR2 sequences are LGHNA and YSLEER. The CDR3 loop reads CASSQDPQGRETQYF. CDR3 bases: TGCGCCAGCAGCCAAGATCCTCAGGGAAGAGAGACCCAGTACTTC.

V and J are TRBV5-4 and TRBJ1-3; D is possibly TRBD1 (6 bases). CDR1 is SGHNT and CDR2 is YYREEE in the germline V gene (reference sequence). Trimming pared 2 bases from V and 6 bases from J, leaving 12 bases between. The CDR3 has 14 amino acids. CDR3 in amino acids: CASSLQGSENTIYF. In DNA, the CDR3 is TGTGCCAGCAGCTTACAGGGATCCGAAAACACCATATATTTT.

There are a few counts of this clone. This chain links TRBV28 with TRBJ2-7; 7 positions agree with TRBD1. The CDR3 sequence is 15 residues long. The germline gives CDR1 MDHEN, CDR2 SYDVKM. V was pared by 5 bases and J by 5 bases, with 12 bases of the junction left unmatched. CDR3 residues: CASSRIDRDGDEQYF. The CDR3 nucleotides read TGTGCCAGCAGTAGGATAGACAGGGACGGCGACGAGCAGTACTTC. Complete variable domain (other parts from reference TRBV28 and TRBJ2-7): DVKVTQSSRYLVKRTGEKVFLECVQDMDHENMFWYRQDPGLGLRLIYFSYDVKMKEKGDIPEGYSVSREKKERFSLILESASTNQTSMYLCASSRIDRDGDEQYFGPGTRLTVT.